These 17 T cell receptor beta chains share one sample of origin, sequenced in a study of blood T cell repertoires in COVID-19. Profiling relied on immunoSEQ multiplex PCR, and the TCRdb table lists in-frame clones only, not all of them. The profile shows 400,000 to 500,000 clones, about nine tenths of them singletons. Sequencing was carried out using peripheral blood. Source of these receptors: a woman between 25 and 40 years old with active or convalescent COVID-19.

This chain links TRBV18 with TRBJ1-5; D uncertain. The CDR3 has 15 amino acids. The germline V and J ends were trimmed by 6 bases and 1 base, with 13 bases remaining between them. Germline V lookup: CDR1 KGHSH, CDR2 LQKENI. The CDR3 bases are TGTGCCAGCTCCCCATCGGGTCCGAGCAATCAGCCCCAGCATTTT. As protein: CASSPSGPSNQPQHF. The full variable domain, in which reference TRBV18 and TRBJ1-5 provide the parts outside the CDR3, is NAGVMQNPRHLVRRRGQEARLRCSPMKGHSHVYWYRQLPEEGLKFMVYLQKENIIDESGMPKERFSAEFPKEGPSILRIQQVVRGDSAAYFCASSPSGPSNQPQHFGDGTRLSIL.

V is TRBV5-4 and J is TRBJ2-7; no clear D gene. V lost 1 base and J 0 bases, leaving 17 bases between the germline ends. From germline, CDR1 is SGHNT and CDR2 YYREEE (reference sequence). This CDR3 spans 17 amino acids. CDR3 sequence reads: CASSLSSHSGSSYEQYF. CDR3 DNA sequence: TGTGCCAGCAGCTTGAGTTCCCATTCCGGGTCCTCCTACGAGCAGTACTTC.

The chain couples TRBV14 to TRBJ2-7; the match to TRBD1 covers 9 bases. This CDR3 spans 16 amino acids. Germline V gives CDR1 SGHDN, CDR2 FVKESK. J was trimmed by 2 bases and V by 0 bases; bases with no gene match: 5. The CDR3 DNA is TGTGCCAGCAGCCAAGATGGGACAGGGTTACCCTACGAGCAGTACTTC. Amino acids: CASSQDGTGLPYEQYF.

The chain employs TRBV5-6 and TRBJ1-1; possibly TRBD1 for D (5 bases). Trimming removed 0 bases from V and 0 bases from J, with 9 bases in between. The CDR3 has 15 residues. Per germline, CDR1 SGHDT and CDR2 YYEEEE. The CDR3 sequence is CASSLVDSLNTEAFF. DNA for the CDR3: TGTGCCAGCAGCTTGGTCGACAGTTTGAACACTGAAGCTTTCTTT.

CDR3 loop: CASSEEADRGYEQYF. The CDR3 DNA sequence: TGTGCCAGCAGCGAGGAGGCAGACAGGGGATACGAGCAGTACTTC. J is TRBJ2-7 and V is TRBV9, with 8 nucleotides matching TRBD1. The CDR3 runs 15 residues. V lost 3 bases to trimming and J lost 4 bases; unmatched junction nucleotides: 9. The germline V gene has CDR1 SGDLS and CDR2 YYNGEE.

The chain couples TRBV10-1 to TRBJ2-1; D is ambiguous. Germline CDR1 and CDR2: WNHNN and SYGVQD (reference sequence). The CDR3 extends over 15 amino acids. Trimming took off 2 bases at V and 7 bases at J, with 15 bases between the two ends. Here the CDR3 reads CASSEERESGNEQFF. In DNA, the CDR3 is TGCGCCAGCAGTGAGGAACGAGAGTCTGGTAATGAGCAGTTCTTC.

This clone occurred a few times. The chain joins TRBV2 to TRBJ1-6, with D perhaps matching TRBD1 (5 bases). The CDR3 has 14 residues. Germline V CDR1 and CDR2: SNHLY, FYNNEI. The V gene lost 6 bases and the J gene lost 13 bases, with 19 bases spanning the gap. In DNA form, the CDR3 reads TGTGCCAGCAGCCGTGATCAGGGAACGGTGCCCCTCCACTTT. Protein sequence: CASSRDQGTVPLHF.

The chain uses TRBV5-4 and TRBJ1-1; a possible D gene is TRBD1 (6 bases). Trimming cost V 3 bases and J 0 bases, with 12 bases left between them. This CDR3 has 15 residues. Per the germline V gene, CDR1 is SGHNT and CDR2 is YYREEE (reference sequence). The DNA for the CDR3 is TGTGCCAGCAGCTCAAGACAGGTAATGAACACTGAAGCTTTCTTT. Protein product: CASSSRQVMNTEAFF.

The CDR3 is CASSGYRDHSGANVLTF. In DNA form, the CDR3 reads TGCGCCAGCAGTGGATACAGGGATCACTCTGGGGCCAACGTCCTGACTTTC. V gene TRBV10-1 combines with J gene TRBJ2-6; possible D gene TRBD1, 6 bases. CDR3 size: 17 residues. V shed 4 bases and J shed 0 bases, with 13 bases lying between them. Germline assignment: CDR1 WNHNN and CDR2 SYGVQD (reference sequence).

V usage is TRBV7-9 and J usage is TRBJ2-1, with D unresolved. Germline CDR1 reads SEHNR; CDR2 reads FQNEAQ (reference sequence). The CDR3 runs 13 residues. Trimming took off 2 bases at V and 9 bases at J, with 11 bases between the two ends. This chain's CDR3 is CASSLKAPPEQFF. CDR3 coding DNA: TGTGCCAGCAGCTTAAAAGCCCCTCCTGAGCAGTTCTTC.

This clone was observed a handful of times. The CDR3 sequence is CASRSGTEAFF. DNA of the CDR3: TGTGCCAGCAGGAGTGGCACTGAAGCTTTCTTT. The chain has TRBV6-5 and TRBJ1-1; D is uncertain. V lost 6 bases and J 4 bases, leaving 6 bases between the germline ends. The CDR3 totals 11 residues. Germline lookup yields CDR1 MNHEY and CDR2 SVGAGI.

The chain recombines TRBV7-2 with TRBJ2-7, with 15 bases identical to TRBD2. With 4 bases clipped from V and 6 bases from J, the junction kept 7 bases outside the gene matches. The CDR3 is 16 residues long. Germline V gene sequence: CDR1 SGHTA, CDR2 FQGNSA. Here the CDR3 reads CASSSRTSGGAVEQYF. In DNA, the CDR3 is TGTGCCAGCAGCTCGCGGACTAGCGGGGGGGCAGTCGAGCAGTACTTC.

This chain links TRBV6-5 with TRBJ1-6, with 8 bases matching TRBD1. Germline CDR1 MNHEY, CDR2 SVGAGI. This CDR3 is built from 14 residues. V lost 2 bases and J lost 9; bases outside the gene matches: 3. CDR3 residues: CASSYRDRISPLHF. The DNA for the CDR3 is TGTGCCAGCAGTTACCGGGACAGGATTTCACCCCTCCACTTT.

The J gene is TRBJ2-5, the V gene TRBV7-8, with 12 positions matching TRBD1. Germline CDR1 and CDR2: SGHVS and FQNEAQ. Trimming removed 5 bases from V and 4 bases from J; junction bases left unmatched: 5. The CDR3 extends over 15 amino acids. CDR3 region: CASSVGQGARETQYF. For the CDR3, the DNA is TGTGCCAGCAGCGTGGGACAGGGGGCGAGAGAGACCCAGTACTTC.

This sequence joins TRBV4-1 and TRBJ2-1; 14 bases are shared with TRBD2. CDR1 and CDR2 (germline): MGHRA, YSYEKL. CDR3 size: 16 residues. After removal of 4 bases from V and 6 bases from J, the junction contained 5 bases not matched to a gene. CDR3 bases: TGCGCCAGCAGCCTCCGGACTAGCGGGGGGTTCAATGAGCAGTTCTTC. Translating gives CASSLRTSGGFNEQFF.

V usage is TRBV3-1 (or the pseudogene TRBV3-2) and J usage is TRBJ2-5; 10 nucleotides agree with TRBD2. This CDR3 spans 18 amino acids. V gave up 5 bases and J gave up 1 base; unmatched junction bases: 13. Germline loops: CDR1 LGHDT, CDR2 YNNKEL (reference sequence). This chain's CDR3 is CASSSHSGRARSQETQYF. As DNA, the CDR3 is TGTGCCAGCAGCTCCCACAGCGGGAGGGCCCGGTCCCAAGAGACCCAGTACTTC.

This chain links TRBV3-1 (or the pseudogene TRBV3-2) with TRBJ2-2, with 8 nucleotides matching TRBD2. The CDR3 is 15 amino acids. Germline CDR1 and CDR2: LGHDT and YNNKEL (reference sequence). Trimming removed 4 bases from V and 3 bases from J; junction bases left unmatched: 4. CDR3 in amino acids: CASSPGGIHTGELFF. DNA for the CDR3: TGTGCCAGCAGCCCGGGGGGGATCCACACCGGGGAGCTGTTTTTT.